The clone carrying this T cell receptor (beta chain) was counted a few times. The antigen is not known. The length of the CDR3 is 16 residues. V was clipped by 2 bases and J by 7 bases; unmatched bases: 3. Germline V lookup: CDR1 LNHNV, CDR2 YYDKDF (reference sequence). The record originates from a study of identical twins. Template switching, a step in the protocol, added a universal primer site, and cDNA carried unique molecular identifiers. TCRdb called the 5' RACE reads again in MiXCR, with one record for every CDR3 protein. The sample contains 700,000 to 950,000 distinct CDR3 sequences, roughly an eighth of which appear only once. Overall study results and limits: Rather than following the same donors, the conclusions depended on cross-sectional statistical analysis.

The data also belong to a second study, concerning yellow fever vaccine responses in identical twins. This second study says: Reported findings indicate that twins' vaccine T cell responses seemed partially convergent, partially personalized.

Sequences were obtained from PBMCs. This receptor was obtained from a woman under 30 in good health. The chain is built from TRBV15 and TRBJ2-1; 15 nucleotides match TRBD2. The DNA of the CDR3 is TGTGCCACCAGCAGAAGAGGGACTAGCGGGAGGAATGAGCAGTTCTTC. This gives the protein CATSRRGTSGRNEQFF.